The clone carrying this T cell receptor (beta chain) was observed a single time. What it binds is not known. Germline CDR1 LNHDA, CDR2 SQIVND (reference sequence). This CDR3 is 13 amino acids long. V was cut by 6 bases and J by 1 base, with 9 bases left in between. The sample originates from a study of T cell responses to AZD1222 COVID-19 vaccine. Sequencing was performed with immunoSEQ multiplex PCR; in TCRdb, only in-frame clones are kept and a portion is missing. The repertoire consists of 200,000 to 300,000 clones, with 93% occurring once and the leading ten covering around 0.58%. Study-level results: In all cases, repertoires were sampled only after the peak T cell response. Females made up more of the donors, who were largely white British, and clonal diversity may have come out too low. Unmutated variant regions reportedly attract nearly half of all spike-specific TCRs. Spike-specific TCR breadth and depth were elevated following two AZD1222 doses.

The sequenced sample was peripheral blood, obtained on day 0 of AZD1222 vaccination. This sequence joins TRBV19 and TRBJ1-1, with D uncertain. The receptor's source is an adult in good health. The CDR3 region is CASRTFGNTEAFF. The DNA for the CDR3 is TGTGCCAGTAGGACCTTTGGGAACACTGAAGCTTTCTTT.